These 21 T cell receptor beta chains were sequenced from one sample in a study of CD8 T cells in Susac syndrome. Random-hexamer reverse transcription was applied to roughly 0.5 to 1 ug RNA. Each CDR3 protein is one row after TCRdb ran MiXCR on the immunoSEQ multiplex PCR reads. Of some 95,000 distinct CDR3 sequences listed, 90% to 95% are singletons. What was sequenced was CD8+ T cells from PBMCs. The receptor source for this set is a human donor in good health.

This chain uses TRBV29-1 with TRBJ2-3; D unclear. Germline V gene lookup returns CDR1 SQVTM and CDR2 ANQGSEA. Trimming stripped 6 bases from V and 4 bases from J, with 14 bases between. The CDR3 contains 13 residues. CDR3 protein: CSVTPRLADTQYF. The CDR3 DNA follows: TGCAGCGTGACCCCCCGATTGGCAGATACGCAGTATTTT.

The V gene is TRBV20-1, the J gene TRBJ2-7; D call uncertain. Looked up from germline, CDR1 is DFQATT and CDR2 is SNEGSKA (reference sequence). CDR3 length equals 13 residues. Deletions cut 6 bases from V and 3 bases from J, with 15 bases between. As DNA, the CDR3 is TGCAGTGCGCAGAACCCTGGGCGCTACGAGCAGTACTTC. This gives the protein CSAQNPGRYEQYF.

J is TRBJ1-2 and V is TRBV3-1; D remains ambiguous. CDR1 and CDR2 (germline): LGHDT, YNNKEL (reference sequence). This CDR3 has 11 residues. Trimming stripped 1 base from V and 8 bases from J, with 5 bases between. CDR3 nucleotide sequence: TGTGCCAGCAGCCAAGGGGTCGGCTACACCTTC. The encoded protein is CASSQGVGYTF.

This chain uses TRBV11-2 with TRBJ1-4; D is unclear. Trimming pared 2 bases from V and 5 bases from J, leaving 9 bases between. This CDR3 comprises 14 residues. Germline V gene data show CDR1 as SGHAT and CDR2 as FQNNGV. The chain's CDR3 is CASSLTPKNEKLFF. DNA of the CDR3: TGTGCCAGCAGCTTAACGCCCAAAAATGAAAAACTGTTTTTT. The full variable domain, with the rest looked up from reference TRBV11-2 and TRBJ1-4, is EAGVAQSPRYKIIEKRQSVAFWCNPISGHATLYWYQQILGQGPKLLIQFQNNGVVDDSQLPKDRFSAERLKGVDSTLKIQPAKLEDSAVYLCASSLTPKNEKLFFGSGTQLSVL.

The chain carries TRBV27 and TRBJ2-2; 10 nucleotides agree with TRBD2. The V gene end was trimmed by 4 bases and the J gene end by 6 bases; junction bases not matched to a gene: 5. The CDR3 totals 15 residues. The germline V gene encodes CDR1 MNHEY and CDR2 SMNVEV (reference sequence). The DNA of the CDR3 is TGTGCCAGCAGTTGGAGCGGGGGGGCCTCCGGGGAGCTGTTTTTT. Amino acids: CASSWSGGASGELFF.

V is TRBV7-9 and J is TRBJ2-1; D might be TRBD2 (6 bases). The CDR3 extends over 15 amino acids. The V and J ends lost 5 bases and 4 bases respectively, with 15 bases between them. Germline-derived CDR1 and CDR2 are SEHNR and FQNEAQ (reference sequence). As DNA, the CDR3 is TGTGCCAGCAGCCCCGTGGAGGGGAAGTACAATGAGCAGTTCTTC. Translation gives CASSPVEGKYNEQFF.

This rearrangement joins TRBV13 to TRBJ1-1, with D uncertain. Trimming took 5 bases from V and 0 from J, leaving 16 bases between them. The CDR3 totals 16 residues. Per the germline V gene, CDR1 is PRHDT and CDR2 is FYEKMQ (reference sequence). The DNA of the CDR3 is TGTGCCAGCAGCCTCTTCCGGACGGGCATGAACACTGAAGCTTTCTTT. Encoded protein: CASSLFRTGMNTEAFF.

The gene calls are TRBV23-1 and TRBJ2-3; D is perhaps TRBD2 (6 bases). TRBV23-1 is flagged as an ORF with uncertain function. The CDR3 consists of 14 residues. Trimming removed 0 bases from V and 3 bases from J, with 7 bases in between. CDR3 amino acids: CASSQSEGTDTQYF. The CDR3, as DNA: TGCGCCAGCAGTCAATCGGAGGGGACAGATACGCAGTATTTT.

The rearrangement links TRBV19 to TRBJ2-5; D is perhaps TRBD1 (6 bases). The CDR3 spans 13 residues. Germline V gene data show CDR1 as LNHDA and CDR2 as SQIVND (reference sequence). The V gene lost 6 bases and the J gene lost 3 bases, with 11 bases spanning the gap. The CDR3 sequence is CASSEQGEETQYF. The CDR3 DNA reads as TGTGCCAGTAGCGAACAGGGCGAAGAGACCCAGTACTTC.

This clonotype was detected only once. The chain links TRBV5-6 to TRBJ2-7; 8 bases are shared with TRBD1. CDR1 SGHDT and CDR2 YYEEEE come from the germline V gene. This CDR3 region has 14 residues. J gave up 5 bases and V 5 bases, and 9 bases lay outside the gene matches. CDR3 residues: CASSFGQGHNEQYF. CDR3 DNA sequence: TGTGCCAGCAGTTTTGGACAGGGTCACAACGAGCAGTACTTC.

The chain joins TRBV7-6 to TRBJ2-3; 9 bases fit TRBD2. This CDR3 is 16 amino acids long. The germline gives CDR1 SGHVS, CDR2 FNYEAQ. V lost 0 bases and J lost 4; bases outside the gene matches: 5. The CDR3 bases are TGTGCCAGCAGCTTAGCCGGCGGGGGGGCCCCAGATACGCAGTATTTT. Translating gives CASSLAGGGAPDTQYF.

This chain's CDR3 is CASSAGTGNYEQYF. The CDR3 bases are TGTGCCAGCAGTGCCGGGACAGGCAACTACGAGCAGTACTTC. The chain carries TRBV6-5 and TRBJ2-7; TRBD1 aligns across 8 bases. The ends lost 5 bases at V and 3 bases at J; junction bases unmatched: 6. There are 14 residues in the CDR3. Germline lookup yields CDR1 MNHEY and CDR2 SVGAGI.

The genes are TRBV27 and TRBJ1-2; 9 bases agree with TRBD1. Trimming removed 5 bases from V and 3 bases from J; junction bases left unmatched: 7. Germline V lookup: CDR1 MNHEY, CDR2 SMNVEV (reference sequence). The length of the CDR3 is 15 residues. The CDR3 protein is CASSPRTGAYYGYTF. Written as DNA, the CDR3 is TGTGCCAGCAGTCCTCGGACAGGGGCATACTATGGCTACACCTTC.

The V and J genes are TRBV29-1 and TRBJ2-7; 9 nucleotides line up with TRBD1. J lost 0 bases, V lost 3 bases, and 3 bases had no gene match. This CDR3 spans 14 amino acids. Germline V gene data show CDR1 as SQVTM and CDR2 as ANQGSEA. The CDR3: CSVEETGGSYEQYF. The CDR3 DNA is TGCAGCGTTGAGGAGACAGGGGGCTCCTACGAGCAGTACTTC.

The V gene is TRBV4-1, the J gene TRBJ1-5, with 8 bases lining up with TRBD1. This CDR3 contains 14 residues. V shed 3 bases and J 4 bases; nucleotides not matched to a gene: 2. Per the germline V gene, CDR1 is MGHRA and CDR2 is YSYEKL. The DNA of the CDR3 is TGCGCCAGCAGCCATGGACAGGGTAATCAGCCCCAGCATTTT. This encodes CASSHGQGNQPQHF.

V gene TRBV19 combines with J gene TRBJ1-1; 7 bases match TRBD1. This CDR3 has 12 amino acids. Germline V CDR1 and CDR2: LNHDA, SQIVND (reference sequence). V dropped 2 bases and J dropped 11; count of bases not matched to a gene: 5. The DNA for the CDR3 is TGTGCCAGTAGTATAAGGACAGGAGAGGCTTTCTTT. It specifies CASSIRTGEAFF.

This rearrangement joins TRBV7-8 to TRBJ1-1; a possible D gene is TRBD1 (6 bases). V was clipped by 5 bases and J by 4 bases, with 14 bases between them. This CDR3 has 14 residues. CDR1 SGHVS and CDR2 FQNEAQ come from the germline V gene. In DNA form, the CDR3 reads TGTGCCAGCAGCACCTACAGGGTTACCACTGAAGCTTTCTTT. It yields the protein CASSTYRVTTEAFF. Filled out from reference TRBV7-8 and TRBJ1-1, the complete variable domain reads GAGVSQSPRYKVAKRGQDVALRCDPISGHVSLFWYQQALGQGPEFLTYFQNEAQLDKSGLPSDRFFAERPEGSVSTLKIQRTQQEDSAVYLCASSTYRVTTEAFFGQGTRLTVV.

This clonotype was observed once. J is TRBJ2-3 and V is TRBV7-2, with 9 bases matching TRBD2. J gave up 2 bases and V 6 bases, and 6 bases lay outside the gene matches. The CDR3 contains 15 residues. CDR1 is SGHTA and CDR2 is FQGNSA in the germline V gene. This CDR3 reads CASRPTSGFTDTQYF. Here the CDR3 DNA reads TGTGCCAGCAGACCGACTAGCGGCTTCACAGATACGCAGTATTTT.

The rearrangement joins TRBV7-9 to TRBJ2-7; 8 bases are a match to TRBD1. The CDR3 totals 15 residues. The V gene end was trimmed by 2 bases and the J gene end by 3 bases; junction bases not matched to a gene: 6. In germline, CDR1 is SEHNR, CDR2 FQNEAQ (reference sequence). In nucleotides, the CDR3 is TGTGCCAGCAGCTTATACCAGGGGGCCCACTACGAGCAGTACTTC. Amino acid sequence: CASSLYQGAHYEQYF.

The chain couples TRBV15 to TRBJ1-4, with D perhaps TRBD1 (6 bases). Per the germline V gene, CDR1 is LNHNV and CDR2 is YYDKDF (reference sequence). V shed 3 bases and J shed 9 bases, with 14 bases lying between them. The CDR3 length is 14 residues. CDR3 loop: CATSSYRAAKKLFF. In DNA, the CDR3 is TGTGCCACCAGCAGTTACAGGGCCGCGAAAAAACTGTTTTTT.

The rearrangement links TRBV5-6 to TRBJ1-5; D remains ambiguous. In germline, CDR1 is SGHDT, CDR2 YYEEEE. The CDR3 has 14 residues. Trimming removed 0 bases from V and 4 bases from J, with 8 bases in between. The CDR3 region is CASSLGVGNQPQHF. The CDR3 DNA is TGTGCCAGCAGCTTGGGGGTAGGGAATCAGCCCCAGCATTTT.